The T cell receptor (beta chain) under discussion was sequenced for a study of cytomegalovirus exposure and HLA in healthy donors. General study results and limits: An analysis that was carried out later associated some 17,000 TCR beta sequences with HLA alleles at 0.05 false discovery rate. CMV serostatus alone was available as immune exposure information. Common viral pathogens (according to a later analysis) appeared linked to several of the most significant clusters. Based on reports, TCR beta sequences accurately predicted HLA-A and HLA-B alleles for most subjects.

CDR3 length: 15 amino acids. CDR1 and CDR2 (germline): SEHNR, FQNEAQ (reference sequence). The germline V and J ends were trimmed by 3 bases and 0 bases, with 9 bases remaining between them. PCR primers comprised 60 Vbeta and 13 Jbeta primers. Method: immunoSEQ multiplex PCR; TCRdb's copy keeps in-frame clones and lacks some. The repertoire holds about 190,000 clones, with 80% to 85% as singletons. A few counts support this clone. As yet, its antigen is unknown. The sequence derives from a man aged 35-49 years in good health and CMV-seropositive. The rearrangement joins TRBV7-9 to TRBJ1-3, with D uncertain. The source material was PBMCs. CDR3 bases: TGTGCCAGCAGCTTGTCGTTTTTCTCTGGAAACACCATATATTTT. Protein product: CASSLSFFSGNTIYF.